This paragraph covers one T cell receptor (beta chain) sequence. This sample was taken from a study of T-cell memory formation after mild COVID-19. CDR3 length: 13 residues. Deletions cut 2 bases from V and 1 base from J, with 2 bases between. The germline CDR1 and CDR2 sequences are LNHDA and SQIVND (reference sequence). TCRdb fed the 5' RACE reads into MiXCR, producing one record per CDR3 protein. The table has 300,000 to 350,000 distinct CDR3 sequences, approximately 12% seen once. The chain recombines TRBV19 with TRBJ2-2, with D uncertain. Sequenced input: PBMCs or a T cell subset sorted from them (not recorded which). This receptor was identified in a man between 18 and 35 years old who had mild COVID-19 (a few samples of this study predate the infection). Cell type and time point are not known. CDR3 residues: CASSIWNTGELFF. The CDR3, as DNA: TGTGCCAGTAGTATATGGAACACCGGGGAGCTGTTTTTT. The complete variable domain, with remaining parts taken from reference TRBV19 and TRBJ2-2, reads DGGITQSPKYLFRKEGQNVTLSCEQNLNHDAMYWYRQDPGQGLRLIYYSQIVNDFQKGDIAEGYSVSREKKESFPLTVTSAQKNPTAFYLCASSIWNTGELFFGEGSRLTVL.